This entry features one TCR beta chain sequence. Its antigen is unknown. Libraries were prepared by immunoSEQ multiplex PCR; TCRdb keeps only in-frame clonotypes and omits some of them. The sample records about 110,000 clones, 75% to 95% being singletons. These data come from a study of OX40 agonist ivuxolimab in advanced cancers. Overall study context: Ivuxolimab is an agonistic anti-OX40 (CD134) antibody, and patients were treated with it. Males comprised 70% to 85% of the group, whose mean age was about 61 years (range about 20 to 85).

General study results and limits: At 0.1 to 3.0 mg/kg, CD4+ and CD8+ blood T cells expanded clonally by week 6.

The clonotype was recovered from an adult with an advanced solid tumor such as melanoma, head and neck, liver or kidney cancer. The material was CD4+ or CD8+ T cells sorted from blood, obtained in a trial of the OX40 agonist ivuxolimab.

Here the CDR3 DNA reads TGTGCCAGCAGTGAGGGTGATACGCAGTATTTT. Protein sequence: CASSEGDTQYF. This sequence joins TRBV6-1 and TRBJ2-3; D is uncertain. V lost 3 bases and J lost 6, with 4 bases in between. Germline CDR1 reads MNHNS; CDR2 reads SASEGT. This CDR3 has 11 amino acids.